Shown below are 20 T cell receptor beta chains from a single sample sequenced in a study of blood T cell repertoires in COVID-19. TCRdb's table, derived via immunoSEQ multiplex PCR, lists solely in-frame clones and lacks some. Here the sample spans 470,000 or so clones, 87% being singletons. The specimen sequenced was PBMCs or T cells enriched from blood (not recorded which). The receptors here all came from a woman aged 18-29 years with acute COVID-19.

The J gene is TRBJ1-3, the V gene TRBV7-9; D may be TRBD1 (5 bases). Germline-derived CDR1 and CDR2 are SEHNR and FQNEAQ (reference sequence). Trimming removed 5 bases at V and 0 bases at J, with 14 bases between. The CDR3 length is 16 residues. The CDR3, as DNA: TGTGCCAGCAGCCCCCAGGGCCGGACCTCTGGAAACACCATATATTTT. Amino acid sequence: CASSPQGRTSGNTIYF.

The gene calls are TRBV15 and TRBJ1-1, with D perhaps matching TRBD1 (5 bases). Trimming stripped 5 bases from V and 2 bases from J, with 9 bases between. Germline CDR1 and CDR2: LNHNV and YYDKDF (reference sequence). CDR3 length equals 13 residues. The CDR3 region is CATSQGRNTEAFF. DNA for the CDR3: TGTGCCACCAGCCAGGGCCGAAACACTGAAGCTTTCTTT.

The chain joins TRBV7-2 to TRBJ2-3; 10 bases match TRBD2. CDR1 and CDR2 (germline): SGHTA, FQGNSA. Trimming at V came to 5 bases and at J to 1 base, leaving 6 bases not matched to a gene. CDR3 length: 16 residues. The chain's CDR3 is CASSPGLAAGTDTQYF. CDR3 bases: TGTGCCAGCAGCCCCGGACTAGCGGCCGGCACAGATACGCAGTATTTT.

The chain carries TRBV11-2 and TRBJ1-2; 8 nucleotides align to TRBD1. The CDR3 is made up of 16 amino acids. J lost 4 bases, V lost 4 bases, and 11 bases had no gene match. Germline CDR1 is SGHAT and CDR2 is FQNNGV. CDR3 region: CASSSDRGQGAYGYTF. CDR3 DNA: TGTGCCAGCAGCTCCGACCGCGGACAGGGAGCCTATGGCTACACCTTC.

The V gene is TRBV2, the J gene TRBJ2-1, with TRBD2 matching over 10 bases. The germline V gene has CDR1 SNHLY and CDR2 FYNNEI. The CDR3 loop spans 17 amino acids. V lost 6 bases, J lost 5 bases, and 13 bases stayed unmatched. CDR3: CASSLRLAGPGDNEQFF. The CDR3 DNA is TGTGCCAGCAGCCTACGACTAGCGGGCCCGGGGGACAATGAGCAGTTCTTC.

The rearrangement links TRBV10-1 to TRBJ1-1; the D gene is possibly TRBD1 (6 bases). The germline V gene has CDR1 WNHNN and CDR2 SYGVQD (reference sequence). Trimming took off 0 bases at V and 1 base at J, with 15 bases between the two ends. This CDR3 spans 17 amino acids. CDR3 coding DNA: TGCGCCAGCAGTGAGTCAAGAAAGCGGGGGGCGAACACTGAAGCTTTCTTT. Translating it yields CASSESRKRGANTEAFF.

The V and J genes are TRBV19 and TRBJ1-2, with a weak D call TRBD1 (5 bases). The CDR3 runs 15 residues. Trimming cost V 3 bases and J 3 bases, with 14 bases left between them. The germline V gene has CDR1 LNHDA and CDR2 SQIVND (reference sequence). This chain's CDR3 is CASSIFQGWDYGYTF. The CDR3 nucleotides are TGTGCCAGTAGTATTTTCCAGGGATGGGACTATGGCTACACCTTC. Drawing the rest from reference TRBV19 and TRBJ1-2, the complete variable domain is DGGITQSPKYLFRKEGQNVTLSCEQNLNHDAMYWYRQDPGQGLRLIYYSQIVNDFQKGDIAEGYSVSREKKESFPLTVTSAQKNPTAFYLCASSIFQGWDYGYTFGSGTRLTVV.

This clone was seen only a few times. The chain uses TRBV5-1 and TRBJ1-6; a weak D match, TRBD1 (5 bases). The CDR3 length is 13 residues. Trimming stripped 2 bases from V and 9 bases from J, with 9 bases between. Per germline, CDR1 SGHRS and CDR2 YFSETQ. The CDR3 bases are TGCGCCAGCAGCTTCAAAGGGGTTTCACCCCTCCACTTT. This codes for CASSFKGVSPLHF. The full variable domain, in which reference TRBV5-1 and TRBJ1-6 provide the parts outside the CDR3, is KAGVTQTPRYLIKTRGQQVTLSCSPISGHRSVSWYQQTPGQGLQFLFEYFSETQRNKGNFPGRFSGRQFSNSRSEMNVSTLELGDSALYLCASSFKGVSPLHFGNGTRLTVT.

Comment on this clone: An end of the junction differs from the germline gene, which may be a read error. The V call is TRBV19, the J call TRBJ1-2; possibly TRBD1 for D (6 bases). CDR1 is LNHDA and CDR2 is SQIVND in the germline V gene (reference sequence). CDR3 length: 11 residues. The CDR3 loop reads CASSIGQLSAF. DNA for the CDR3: TGTGCCAGTAGTATCGGACAGCTTTCGGCCTTC. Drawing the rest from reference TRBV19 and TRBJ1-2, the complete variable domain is DGGITQSPKYLFRKEGQNVTLSCEQNLNHDAMYWYRQDPGQGLRLIYYSQIVNDFQKGDIAEGYSVSREKKESFPLTVTSAQKNPTAFYLCASSIGQLSAFGSGTRLTVV.

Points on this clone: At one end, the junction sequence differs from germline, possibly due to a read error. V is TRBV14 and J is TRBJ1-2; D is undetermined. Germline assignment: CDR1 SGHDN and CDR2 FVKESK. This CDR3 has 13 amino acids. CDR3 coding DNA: TGTGCCAGCAGCCGACAACCCCCCTATGAGGGTGACTTC. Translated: CASSRQPPYEGDF.

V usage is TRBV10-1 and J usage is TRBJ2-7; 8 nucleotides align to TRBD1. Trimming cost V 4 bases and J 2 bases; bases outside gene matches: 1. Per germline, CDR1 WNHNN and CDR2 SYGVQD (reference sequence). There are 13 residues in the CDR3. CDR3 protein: CASSVTGAYEQYF. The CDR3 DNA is TGCGCCAGCAGTGTGACAGGGGCCTACGAGCAGTACTTC.

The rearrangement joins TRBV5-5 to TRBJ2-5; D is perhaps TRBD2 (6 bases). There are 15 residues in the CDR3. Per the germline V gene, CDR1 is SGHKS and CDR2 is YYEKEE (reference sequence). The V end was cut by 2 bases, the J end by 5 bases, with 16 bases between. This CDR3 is CASSFLGGIGETQYF. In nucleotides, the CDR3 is TGTGCCAGCAGCTTCTTAGGAGGGATTGGGGAGACCCAGTACTTC.

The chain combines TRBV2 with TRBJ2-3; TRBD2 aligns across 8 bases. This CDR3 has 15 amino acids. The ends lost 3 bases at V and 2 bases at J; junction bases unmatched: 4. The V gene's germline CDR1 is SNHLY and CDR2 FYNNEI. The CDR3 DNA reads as TGTGCCAGCAGTGAGGGGCGGGGGGTCACAGATACGCAGTATTTT. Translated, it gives CASSEGRGVTDTQYF.

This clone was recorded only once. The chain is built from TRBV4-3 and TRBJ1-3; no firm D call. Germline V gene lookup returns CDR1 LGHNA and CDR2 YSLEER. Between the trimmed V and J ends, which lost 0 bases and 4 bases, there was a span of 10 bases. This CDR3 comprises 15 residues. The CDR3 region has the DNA TGCGCCAGCAGCCAAGATAAATGGCAGGGAAACACCATATATTTT. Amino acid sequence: CASSQDKWQGNTIYF.

CDR3 in amino acids: CASSLGQTNTEAFF. CDR3 DNA: TGTGCCAGCAGCTTAGGACAGACGAACACTGAAGCTTTCTTT. The V and J genes are TRBV13 and TRBJ1-1; D uncertain. The V gene's germline CDR1 is PRHDT and CDR2 FYEKMQ (reference sequence). The CDR3 consists of 14 residues. Between the trimmed V and J ends, which lost 0 bases and 1 base, there was a span of 6 bases.

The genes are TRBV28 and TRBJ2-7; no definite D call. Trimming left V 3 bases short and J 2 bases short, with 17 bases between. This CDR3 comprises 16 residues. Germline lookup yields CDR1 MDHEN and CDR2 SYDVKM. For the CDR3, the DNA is TGTGCCAGCAGTTTCCCAACCTCGCAGGTTACCTACGAGCAGTACTTC. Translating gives CASSFPTSQVTYEQYF.

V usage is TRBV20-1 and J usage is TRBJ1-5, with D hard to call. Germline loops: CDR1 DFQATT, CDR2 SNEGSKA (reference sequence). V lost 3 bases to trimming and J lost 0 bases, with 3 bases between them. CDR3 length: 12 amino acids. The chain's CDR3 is CSASRSNQPQHF. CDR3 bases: TGCAGTGCTAGTCGTAGCAATCAGCCCCAGCATTTT.

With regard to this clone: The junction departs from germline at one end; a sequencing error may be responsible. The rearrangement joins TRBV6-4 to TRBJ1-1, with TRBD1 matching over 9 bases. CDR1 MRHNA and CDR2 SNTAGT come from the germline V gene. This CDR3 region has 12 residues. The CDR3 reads CASSGSGQGLLF. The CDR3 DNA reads TGTGCCAGCAGTGGATCGGGACAGGGTTTGCTCTTT.

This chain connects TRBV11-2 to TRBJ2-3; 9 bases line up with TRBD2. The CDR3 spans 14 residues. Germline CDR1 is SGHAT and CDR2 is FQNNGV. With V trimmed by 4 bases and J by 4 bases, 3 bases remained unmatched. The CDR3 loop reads CASSSSGIADTQYF. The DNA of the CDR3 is TGTGCCAGCAGCTCTAGCGGGATTGCAGATACGCAGTATTTT.

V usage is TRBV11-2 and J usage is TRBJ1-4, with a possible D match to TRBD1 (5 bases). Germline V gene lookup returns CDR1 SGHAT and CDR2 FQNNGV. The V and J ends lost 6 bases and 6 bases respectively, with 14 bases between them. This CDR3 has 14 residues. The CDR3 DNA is TGTGCCAGCAGACGGGGGACTGTGGATGAAAAACTGTTTTTT. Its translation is CASRRGTVDEKLFF.